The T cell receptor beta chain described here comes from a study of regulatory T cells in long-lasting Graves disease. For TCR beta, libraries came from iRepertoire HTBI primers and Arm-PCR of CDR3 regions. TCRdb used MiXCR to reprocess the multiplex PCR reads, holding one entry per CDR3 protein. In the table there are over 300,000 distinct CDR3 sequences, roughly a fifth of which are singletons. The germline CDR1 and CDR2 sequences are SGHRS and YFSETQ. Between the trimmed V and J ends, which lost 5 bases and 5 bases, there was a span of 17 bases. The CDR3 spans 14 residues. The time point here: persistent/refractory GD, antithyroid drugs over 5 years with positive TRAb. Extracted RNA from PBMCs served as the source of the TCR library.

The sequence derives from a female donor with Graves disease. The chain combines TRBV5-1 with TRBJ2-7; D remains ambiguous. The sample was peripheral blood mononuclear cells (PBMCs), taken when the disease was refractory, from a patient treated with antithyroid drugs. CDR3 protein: CASRLATKVHEQYF. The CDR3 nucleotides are TGCGCCAGCAGGCTGGCCACGAAGGTCCACGAGCAGTACTTC. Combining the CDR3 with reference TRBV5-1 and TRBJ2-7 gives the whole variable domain KAGVTQTPRYLIKTRGQQVTLSCSPISGHRSVSWYQQTPGQGLQFLFEYFSETQRNKGNFPGRFSGRQFSNSRSEMNVSTLELGDSALYLCASRLATKVHEQYFGPGTRLTVT.